This is a list of T cell receptor beta chains from one sample in a study of shared clonotypes between healthy human individuals. TCRdb keeps only in-frame clones here, not all; method: immunoSEQ multiplex PCR. The sample shows 1.5 million to 2.5 million clones, less than 95% of them seen only once. Sequenced sample: naive CD8+ T cells sorted from blood. Source of these receptors: a man aged 18 to 29 in good health. The CDR3 runs from the conserved cysteine through the conserved F or W. The order of the fields is J gene, V gene, clone size, D gene, CDR3 protein, CDR3 DNA. The D gene is left open where the match is weak. Only some rows state a clone size, as once, few, many or a class for expanded clones.

J: TRBJ2-3
V: TRBV12-5
size: -
D: -
CDR3: CASGSSRDLQGYF
DNA: TGTGCTAGTGGTTCTTCACGCGATCTTCAGGGGTATTTT

J: TRBJ2-5
V: TRBV27
size: -
D: TRBD1
CDR3: CASSFRSGGSQETQYF
DNA: TGTGCCAGCAGTTTCCGGTCAGGGGGATCCCAAGAGACCCAGTACTTC

J: TRBJ2-5
V: TRBV11-2
size: -
D: -
CDR3: CASSLAEGETQYF
DNA: TGTGCCAGCAGCTTAGCTGAGGGAGAGACCCAGTACTTC

J: TRBJ2-1
V: TRBV13
size: -
D: -
CDR3: CASSPDSRWNEQFF
DNA: TGTGCCAGCAGCCCGGACTCGCGATGGAATGAGCAGTTCTTC

J: TRBJ1-6
V: TRBV5-6
size: -
D: -
CDR3: CASSSTEERGSPLHF
DNA: TGTGCCAGCAGCTCTACAGAGGAGAGGGGTTCACCCCTCCACTTT

J: TRBJ2-7
V: TRBV5-6
size: -
D: -
CDR3: CASSFPGLSSYEQYF
DNA: TGTGCCAGCAGCTTCCCGGGACTCTCTTCCTACGAGCAGTACTTC

J: TRBJ2-2
V: TRBV9
size: -
D: -
CDR3: CASSVAGTGAGELFF
DNA: TGTGCCAGCAGCGTAGCGGGGACGGGTGCCGGGGAGCTGTTTTTT

J: TRBJ1-5
V: TRBV9
size: -
D: -
CDR3: CASSVSDDSNQPQHF
DNA: TGTGCCAGCAGCGTAAGCGATGATAGCAATCAGCCCCAGCATTTT

J: TRBJ1-5
V: TRBV9
size: -
D: -
CDR3: CASSVASDNQPQHF
DNA: TGTGCCAGCAGCGTAGCTTCAGACAATCAGCCCCAGCATTTT

J: TRBJ2-2
V: TRBV27
size: -
D: -
CDR3: CASSLSGNTGELFF
DNA: TGTGCCAGCAGTCTGTCCGGGAACACCGGGGAGCTGTTTTTT

J: TRBJ2-7
V: TRBV5-8
size: few
D: -
CDR3: CASSLGGEQYF
DNA: TGTGCCAGCAGCTTGGGGGGGGAGCAGTACTTC

J: TRBJ1-1
V: TRBV4-1
size: -
D: -
CDR3: CASSPLGGDYTEAFF
DNA: TGCGCCAGCAGCCCACTCGGGGGAGACTACACTGAAGCTTTCTTT

J: TRBJ2-1
V: TRBV5-6
size: once
D: TRBD1
CDR3: CASSPGQVLEQFF
DNA: TGTGCCAGCAGCCCTGGACAGGTTTTGGAGCAGTTCTTC

J: TRBJ2-2
V: TRBV5-1
size: -
D: -
CDR3: CASELLAGSGTGELFF
DNA: TGCGCCAGCGAACTGCTCGCGGGGTCGGGCACCGGGGAGCTGTTTTTT

J: TRBJ1-1
V: TRBV6-5
size: -
D: -
CDR3: CASSPERAAEAFF
DNA: TGTGCCAGCAGCCCAGAGAGGGCCGCTGAAGCTTTCTTT

J: TRBJ2-3
V: TRBV27
size: few
D: -
CDR3: CASSLFGDTQYF
DNA: TGTGCCAGCAGTTTATTCGGGGATACGCAGTATTTT

J: TRBJ2-7
V: TRBV30
size: -
D: -
CDR3: CAWSEGERETYEQYF
DNA: TGTGCCTGGAGTGAGGGGGAGAGGGAAACCTACGAGCAGTACTTC

J: TRBJ1-5
V: TRBV15
size: few
D: -
CDR3: CATSGLTGPQHF
DNA: TGTGCCACCAGCGGTTTGACAGGGCCCCAGCATTTT

J: TRBJ2-7
V: TRBV29-1
size: -
D: TRBD2
CDR3: CSVEETGLASYEQYF
DNA: TGCAGCGTTGAAGAAACGGGACTAGCCTCCTACGAGCAGTACTTC

J: TRBJ2-7
V: TRBV2
size: -
D: TRBD2
CDR3: CASSEFSGHSYEQYF
DNA: TGTGCCAGCAGTGAATTTAGCGGGCACTCCTACGAGCAGTACTTC

J: TRBJ2-5
V: TRBV7-2
size: -
D: TRBD1
CDR3: CAIGDSYQETQYF
DNA: TGTGCCATCGGGGACAGTTACCAAGAGACCCAGTACTTC

J: TRBJ1-1
V: TRBV7-2
size: -
D: TRBD1
CDR3: CASSQGQLNTEAFF
DNA: TGTGCCAGCAGCCAGGGACAGCTAAACACTGAAGCTTTCTTT

J: TRBJ1-2
V: TRBV9
size: -
D: -
CDR3: CASSVGGAHYGYTF
DNA: TGTGCCAGCAGCGTAGGGGGGGCTCACTATGGCTACACCTTC

J: TRBJ2-3
V: TRBV18
size: -
D: TRBD2
CDR3: CASSRREGPPDTQYF
DNA: TGTGCCAGCTCACGCCGGGAGGGCCCCCCAGATACGCAGTATTTT

J: TRBJ2-4
V: TRBV9
size: once
D: TRBD1
CDR3: CASSPGTEKNIQYF
DNA: TGTGCCAGCAGCCCCGGGACAGAAAAAAACATTCAGTACTTC

J: TRBJ2-2
V: TRBV2
size: once
D: -
CDR3: CASTILRADTGELFF
DNA: TGTGCCAGCACCATATTGAGGGCTGACACCGGGGAGCTGTTTTTT

J: TRBJ2-7
V: TRBV29-1
size: -
D: TRBD1
CDR3: CSVVTGGEQYF
DNA: TGCAGCGTGGTAACAGGGGGCGAGCAGTACTTC